The 24 T cell receptor beta chains listed next were all sequenced from one sample in a study of T cell responses to AZD1222 COVID-19 vaccine. The assay was immunoSEQ multiplex PCR, and TCRdb's table has in-frame clones only and misses some. The sample lists approximately 110,000 clones, roughly 87% occurring once. Sample: peripheral blood, taken 28 days after the second AZD1222 dose. The receptor source for this set is an adult who received the AZD1222 COVID-19 vaccine.

This clone has a handful of counts. This rearrangement joins TRBV7-3 to TRBJ2-1; D is ambiguous. Looked up from germline, CDR1 is SGHTA and CDR2 is FQGTGA. The V end was cut by 4 bases, the J end by 0 bases, with 10 bases between. This CDR3 region has 15 residues. The CDR3 DNA sequence: TGTGCCAGCAGCTCCGACGCGAGCTCCTACAATGAGCAGTTCTTC. Encoded protein: CASSSDASSYNEQFF.

This chain connects TRBV28 to TRBJ1-3; D perhaps matches TRBD1 (5 bases). Germline assignment: CDR1 MDHEN and CDR2 SYDVKM. The CDR3 is 14 residues long. V was clipped by 6 bases and J by 0 bases, with 9 bases between them. Here the CDR3 reads CASRPGGSGNTIYF. Written as DNA, the CDR3 is TGTGCCAGCAGGCCGGGGGGCTCTGGAAACACCATATATTTT.

The CDR3 region has the DNA TGCAGTGCCTTTCTTAGGTTTGAGCAGTTCTTC. It yields the protein CSAFLRFEQFF. The V call is TRBV20-1, the J call TRBJ2-1; D unresolved. V was clipped by 6 bases and J by 9 bases, with 12 bases between them. Germline V gene data show CDR1 as DFQATT and CDR2 as SNEGSKA (reference sequence). The CDR3 totals 11 residues.

This chain links TRBV24-1 with TRBJ2-1; no definite D call. This CDR3 is 11 amino acids long. Trimming left V 7 bases short and J 3 bases short, with 3 bases between. Germline V gene lookup returns CDR1 KGHDR and CDR2 SFDVKD. CDR3: CATSNYNEQFF. The CDR3 DNA sequence: TGTGCCACCAGCAACTACAATGAGCAGTTCTTC.

The chain has TRBV4-3 and TRBJ2-2; D not certain. Per the germline V gene, CDR1 is LGHNA and CDR2 is YSLEER. V shed 0 bases and J shed 3 bases, with 5 bases lying between them. The CDR3 is made up of 14 amino acids. DNA of the CDR3: TGCGCCAGCAGCCAAGAAACAGACACCGGGGAGCTGTTTTTT. Translated: CASSQETDTGELFF.

This chain joins TRBV7-9 and TRBJ1-4; possible D gene TRBD1, 6 bases. CDR1 and CDR2 from the germline V gene are SEHNR and FQNEAQ (reference sequence). CDR3 length equals 15 residues. With 3 bases removed from V and 4 bases from J, the gap between germline ends came to 12 bases. CDR3: CASSLGAVSNEKLFF. For the CDR3, the DNA is TGTGCCAGCAGCTTGGGGGCAGTCAGTAATGAAAAACTGTTTTTT.

The chain uses TRBV19 and TRBJ2-7; the match to TRBD1 covers 7 bases. The germline V gene encodes CDR1 LNHDA and CDR2 SQIVND (reference sequence). The trim removed 7 bases at V and 2 bases at J, leaving 8 bases unmatched. CDR3 length equals 14 residues. The CDR3 nucleotides are TGTGCCAGTACCCCGACAGGGCCCCCCTACGAGCAGTACTTC. Residues: CASTPTGPPYEQYF. Drawing the rest from reference TRBV19 and TRBJ2-7, the complete variable domain is DGGITQSPKYLFRKEGQNVTLSCEQNLNHDAMYWYRQDPGQGLRLIYYSQIVNDFQKGDIAEGYSVSREKKESFPLTVTSAQKNPTAFYLCASTPTGPPYEQYFGPGTRLTVT.

V and J are TRBV9 and TRBJ2-2, with D perhaps TRBD1 (6 bases). V was shortened by 3 bases and J by 0 bases, with 18 bases between the two germline ends. This CDR3 is 18 amino acids long. Per germline, CDR1 SGDLS and CDR2 YYNGEE. The CDR3 DNA sequence: TGTGCCAGCAGCGCCGAGGACAGCTCGTCTACGAACACCGGGGAGCTGTTTTTT. It specifies CASSAEDSSSTNTGELFF.

This clone appeared a single time. The chain is built from TRBV7-9 and TRBJ1-3; no firm D call. Germline lookup yields CDR1 SEHNR and CDR2 FQNEAQ (reference sequence). V was pared by 6 bases and J by 4 bases, with 7 bases between. CDR3 length: 12 amino acids. The CDR3: CASRDTGNTIYF. The DNA for the CDR3 is TGTGCCAGCAGGGATACAGGAAACACCATATATTTT.

The chain has TRBV18 and TRBJ2-7; 10 bases align to TRBD2. The germline CDR1 and CDR2 sequences are KGHSH and LQKENI. The J segment lost 2 bases and the V segment lost 2 bases, leaving 3 bases of the junction unmatched. The length of the CDR3 is 15 residues. This chain's CDR3 is CASSPSLAGTYEQYF. The CDR3 DNA follows: TGTGCCAGCTCACCATCACTAGCGGGGACCTACGAGCAGTACTTC. Filled out from reference TRBV18 and TRBJ2-7, the complete variable domain reads NAGVMQNPRHLVRRRGQEARLRCSPMKGHSHVYWYRQLPEEGLKFMVYLQKENIIDESGMPKERFSAEFPKEGPSILRIQQVVRGDSAAYFCASSPSLAGTYEQYFGPGTRLTVT.

This rearrangement joins TRBV3-1 (or the pseudogene TRBV3-2) to TRBJ2-5; a possible D gene is TRBD2 (5 bases). This CDR3 spans 11 amino acids. V lost 7 bases and J lost 7, with 10 bases in between. Germline CDR1 LGHDT, CDR2 YNNKEL (reference sequence). This chain's CDR3 is CASTDGGTQYF. DNA for the CDR3: TGTGCCAGCACCGATGGAGGGACCCAGTACTTC.

V usage is TRBV29-1 and J usage is TRBJ2-5; tentative D call: TRBD1 (6 bases). The CDR3 covers 15 residues. V was cut by 6 bases and J by 5 bases, with 22 bases left in between. Germline V gene lookup returns CDR1 SQVTM and CDR2 ANQGSEA. The CDR3 coding sequence is TGCAGCGTGGGGGTAGGGGGAATAGGGGTTGAGACCCAGTACTTC. Translated: CSVGVGGIGVETQYF.

The chain has TRBV7-2 and TRBJ1-2; D is uncertain. CDR1 is SGHTA and CDR2 is FQGNSA in the germline V gene. The CDR3 extends over 12 amino acids. Trimming took off 3 bases at V and 8 bases at J, with 10 bases between the two ends. This CDR3 is CASSFERKGYTF. The CDR3 DNA is TGTGCCAGCAGCTTCGAGAGGAAGGGCTACACCTTC.

The chain carries TRBV24-1 and TRBJ2-5, with 13 positions matching TRBD2. The germline V gene encodes CDR1 KGHDR and CDR2 SFDVKD. The CDR3 length is 18 residues. The junction had 5 bases not matched to a gene; V was cut back by 2 bases and J by 0 bases. Here the CDR3 reads CATSDSGTSGTYQETQYF. CDR3 bases: TGTGCCACCAGTGATTCAGGGACTAGCGGGACGTACCAAGAGACCCAGTACTTC.

The chain employs TRBV2 and TRBJ1-5, with D maybe TRBD1 (5 bases). Trimming pared 6 bases from V and 4 bases from J, leaving 10 bases between. Germline V lookup: CDR1 SNHLY, CDR2 FYNNEI. The CDR3 consists of 13 residues. The CDR3 loop reads CASRGESNQPQHF. CDR3 nucleotide sequence: TGTGCCAGCAGGGGGGAGTCAAATCAGCCCCAGCATTTT.

V and J are TRBV7-2 and TRBJ2-7; D unresolved. The germline gives CDR1 SGHTA, CDR2 FQGNSA. Trimming shortened V by 3 bases and J by 2 bases, and 8 bases separated the two germline ends. The CDR3 sequence is 13 residues long. The CDR3 here is CASSFDRTYEQYF. DNA of the CDR3: TGTGCCAGCAGCTTTGACCGCACCTACGAGCAGTACTTC.

The chain recombines TRBV7-2 with TRBJ2-2, with 11 bases that match TRBD2. V gave up 1 base and J gave up 5 bases; unmatched junction bases: 9. The CDR3 covers 18 residues. CDR1 and CDR2 from the germline V gene are SGHTA and FQGNSA. CDR3 amino acids: CASSLGGLAGGRTGELFF. CDR3 in DNA: TGTGCCAGCAGCTTAGGCGGCCTAGCGGGAGGCAGAACCGGGGAGCTGTTTTTT.

The chain is built from TRBV6-5 and TRBJ1-5; 8 nucleotides align to TRBD1. Looked up from germline, CDR1 is MNHEY and CDR2 is SVGAGI. CDR3 size: 14 residues. Losses at the gene ends were 10 bases for V and 7 bases for J; bases not matched to a gene: 12. The CDR3 reads CATQKDRGEQPQHF. CDR3 nucleotides: TGTGCCACCCAAAAAGACAGGGGTGAGCAGCCCCAGCATTTT.

The V gene is TRBV2, the J gene TRBJ2-7; 9 bases line up with TRBD2. Germline trimming cut 11 bases from V and 0 bases from J; bases unmatched to any gene: 2. The germline V gene has CDR1 SNHLY and CDR2 FYNNEI. This CDR3 is built from 12 residues. The CDR3 spells CAASGDSYEQYF. CDR3 nucleotides: TGTGCCGCTAGCGGGGACTCCTACGAGCAGTACTTC.

V is TRBV19 and J is TRBJ2-2; D is perhaps TRBD1 (5 bases). The CDR3 consists of 16 residues. Trimming stripped 3 bases from V and 4 bases from J, with 15 bases between. CDR1 is LNHDA, CDR2 SQIVND, per germline (reference sequence). The CDR3 DNA reads TGTGCCAGTAGTATCGCTCCGGGCCAGGGCACCGGGGAGCTGTTTTTT. It codes for CASSIAPGQGTGELFF.

This chain connects TRBV15 to TRBJ1-3; 8 bases line up with TRBD1. Per the germline V gene, CDR1 is LNHNV and CDR2 is YYDKDF (reference sequence). This CDR3 contains 14 residues. The junction had 5 bases not matched to a gene; V was cut back by 4 bases and J by 6 bases. CDR3 protein: CATSIDRGLNTIYF. CDR3 sequence (DNA): TGTGCCACCAGCATCGACAGGGGACTAAACACCATATATTTT. The entire variable domain, with the rest obtained from reference TRBV15 and TRBJ1-3, is as follows: DAMVIQNPRYQVTQFGKPVTLSCSQTLNHNVMYWYQQKSSQAPKLLFHYYDKDFNNEADTPDNFQSRRPNTSFCFLDIRSPGLGDTAMYLCATSIDRGLNTIYFGEGSWLTVV.

The chain is built from TRBV7-2 and TRBJ2-7; maybe TRBD2 (6 bases). Germline V gene lookup returns CDR1 SGHTA and CDR2 FQGNSA. Trimming removed 1 base at V and 6 bases at J, with 10 bases between. The CDR3 has 13 residues. CDR3 protein: CASSLDGSGEQYF. CDR3 bases: TGTGCCAGCAGCTTAGACGGTAGCGGCGAGCAGTACTTC. Filled out from reference TRBV7-2 and TRBJ2-7, the complete variable domain reads GAGVSQSPSNKVTEKGKDVELRCDPISGHTALYWYRQSLGQGLEFLIYFQGNSAPDKSGLPSDRFSAERTGGSVSTLTIQRTQQEDSAVYLCASSLDGSGEQYFGPGTRLTVT.

This clone was seen a few times. V is TRBV6-5 and J is TRBJ1-4, with 7 bases aligning to TRBD1. Unmatched junction bases numbered 9, after V lost 5 bases and J lost 6 bases. This CDR3 spans 15 amino acids. Germline lookup yields CDR1 MNHEY and CDR2 SVGAGI. CDR3 region: CASSTAGGQHEKLFF. In DNA, the CDR3 is TGTGCCAGCAGTACCGCAGGGGGACAACATGAAAAACTGTTTTTT.

The rearrangement uses TRBV7-6 and TRBJ1-3; tentatively, D is TRBD1 (5 bases). Germline V gene sequence: CDR1 SGHVS, CDR2 FNYEAQ. Trimming took off 2 bases at V and 2 bases at J, with 7 bases between the two ends. This CDR3 has 14 residues. CDR3 nucleotides: TGTGCCAGCAGCTTACAGGGTCCTGGAAACACCATATATTTT. Amino acids: CASSLQGPGNTIYF.